The present entry profiles one T cell receptor beta chain with its context. What this receptor recognizes is not known. No much larger clone exists at a distance of one base, and base qualities are not known. The method behind the library was the immunoSEQ multiplex PCR assay. Sourced from immuneACCESS, this table was stored by TCRdb with only in-frame sequences that have V and J called. A share of the clones is absent; for the studies checked, an unresolved V gene accounts for under half, and the remainder has no known explanation. In all, the sample holds tens of thousands of clones, and about 90% of those were seen once. The ten top clones hold roughly 10% of the sample. This entry belongs to a study of preoperative IRX-2 immunotherapy in early breast cancer (dated by TCRdb to the late 2010s). What the treatment or condition label conveys for this sample: preoperative locoregional IRX-2 cytokine immunotherapy. The samples were obtained from a phase Ib study that tested preoperative, locoregional IRX-2 cytokine immunotherapy designed to prime immune responses. Patients with early-stage breast cancer who were given IRX-2 before surgery served as donors.

This receptor was taken from a human donor with breast cancer. This material was acquired from a patient treated with IRX-2 immunotherapy.

The CDR3 corresponds to CASSLGQGRETQYF. The DNA sequence follows: TGTGCCAGCAGCTTGGGACAGGGCAGGGAGACCCAGTACTTC. In this chain, TRBV5-4 is recombined with TRBJ2-5, and TRBD1 aligns with 7 junction nucleotides. V is trimmed back by 0 bases and J by 5 bases, and the junction contains 4 bases that no gene match accounts for. The CDR3 sequence holds 14 residues, the cysteine and phenylalanine included. The read is trimmed to its CDR3 DNA, 42 bases read in frame from base 1. For CDR1 and CDR2, the germline V gene (reference sequence) lists SGHNT and YYREEE.